These 26 T cell receptor beta chains came from one sample sequenced in a study of blood T cell repertoires in COVID-19. Profiling relied on immunoSEQ multiplex PCR, and the TCRdb table lists in-frame clones only, not all of them. This table holds 83,000 or so clones, 77% found once. Input material: peripheral blood. Receptor source: an elderly woman with acute or convalescent COVID-19.

The J gene is TRBJ1-2, the V gene TRBV19; 9 bases line up with TRBD1. The junction had 0 bases not matched to a gene; V was cut back by 6 bases and J by 1 base. CDR1 and CDR2 (germline): LNHDA, SQIVND (reference sequence). The CDR3 is 13 residues long. The CDR3 reads CASRDRGNYGYTF. As DNA, the CDR3 is TGTGCCAGTAGGGACAGGGGTAACTATGGCTACACCTTC.

The chain is built from TRBV29-1 and TRBJ2-3; 7 nucleotides line up with TRBD1. The germline V gene has CDR1 SQVTM and CDR2 ANQGSEA. V lost 6 bases to trimming and J lost 0 bases; unmatched junction nucleotides: 3. The CDR3 is 13 residues long. The CDR3 DNA reads as TGCAGCGTCCTCAGGGGGAGCACAGATACGCAGTATTTT. Protein: CSVLRGSTDTQYF.

CDR3 loop: CATSESGGRAFF. CDR3 nucleotides: TGTGCCACCAGTGAGTCAGGGGGCAGGGCTTTCTTT. The chain joins TRBV24-1 to TRBJ1-1, with TRBD1 matching over 8 bases. J gave up 11 bases and V 4 bases, and 5 bases lay outside the gene matches. The germline CDR1 and CDR2 sequences are KGHDR and SFDVKD. The CDR3 spans 12 residues.

This chain connects TRBV25-1 to TRBJ2-3; possibly TRBD1 for D (5 bases). CDR1 is MGHDK, CDR2 SYGVNS, per germline. This CDR3 spans 14 amino acids. Trimming removed 3 bases from V and 2 bases from J, with 9 bases in between. The CDR3 nucleotides read TGTGCCAGCAGTGACGTGGGGCTCACAGATACGCAGTATTTT. This translates into CASSDVGLTDTQYF.

This chain uses TRBV28 with TRBJ1-2; perhaps TRBD1 as D (5 bases). The length of the CDR3 is 14 residues. CDR1 and CDR2 from the germline V gene are MDHEN and SYDVKM. V was clipped by 6 bases and J by 7 bases, with 18 bases between them. CDR3 in DNA: TGTGCCAGCAGCCAATCCCCTAGAACAGGTGGCTACACCTTC. Translated: CASSQSPRTGGYTF.

This chain links TRBV4-1 with TRBJ1-5, with 7 positions matching TRBD1. Germline CDR1 reads MGHRA; CDR2 reads YSYEKL. Unmatched junction bases numbered 13, after V lost 4 bases and J lost 7 bases. The CDR3 spans 16 residues. Here the CDR3 reads CASSPAYDRERQPQHF. CDR3 DNA: TGCGCCAGCAGCCCGGCCTATGACAGGGAGAGACAGCCCCAGCATTTT.

The rearrangement links TRBV19 to TRBJ2-1, with 7 bases aligning to TRBD2. In germline, CDR1 is LNHDA, CDR2 SQIVND (reference sequence). The ends lost 6 bases at V and 5 bases at J; junction bases unmatched: 7. The CDR3 loop spans 14 amino acids. CDR3 DNA: TGTGCCAGTAGAGTAGGGAGGGTAGACAATGAGCAGTTCTTC. It is translated as CASRVGRVDNEQFF. Full variable domain (missing parts from reference TRBV19 and TRBJ2-1): DGGITQSPKYLFRKEGQNVTLSCEQNLNHDAMYWYRQDPGQGLRLIYYSQIVNDFQKGDIAEGYSVSREKKESFPLTVTSAQKNPTAFYLCASRVGRVDNEQFFGPGTRLTVL.

This chain connects TRBV29-1 to TRBJ2-1, with D possibly being TRBD2 (6 bases). The V end was cut by 4 bases, the J end by 7 bases, with 20 bases between. Germline CDR1 reads SQVTM; CDR2 reads ANQGSEA. The CDR3 has 15 amino acids. The CDR3 sequence: CSVVPQTGAPNEQFF. In DNA form, the CDR3 reads TGCAGCGTTGTTCCCCAAACGGGAGCTCCGAATGAGCAGTTCTTC.

The chain links TRBV6-1 to TRBJ2-7; 10 nucleotides agree with TRBD1. This CDR3 is built from 15 residues. Germline CDR1 reads MNHNS; CDR2 reads SASEGT. V shed 3 bases, J shed 3 bases, and the junction held 5 bases outside the gene matches. The CDR3 loop is CASSDGTGAFYEQYF. CDR3 in DNA: TGTGCCAGCAGTGATGGGACAGGGGCCTTCTACGAGCAGTACTTC.

The rearrangement uses TRBV7-9 and TRBJ2-7, with D unclear. V was clipped by 3 bases and J by 3 bases, with 6 bases between them. The CDR3 spans 12 residues. Germline V gene sequence: CDR1 SEHNR, CDR2 FQNEAQ (reference sequence). The CDR3: CASSLSVYEQYF. In DNA, the CDR3 is TGTGCCAGCAGCTTGTCGGTCTACGAGCAGTACTTC.

The chain couples TRBV6-2 or TRBV6-3 to TRBJ1-2; 10 bases map to TRBD1. The CDR3 contains 18 residues. Trimming removed 5 bases from V and 1 base from J; junction bases left unmatched: 13. Germline values: CDR1 MNHEY, CDR2 SVGEGT. The CDR3 spells CASSAGTGAFIINYGYTF. CDR3 DNA sequence: TGTGCCAGCAGTGCCGGGACAGGGGCCTTCATTATTAACTATGGCTACACCTTC.

This clone was seen a single time. The gene calls are TRBV3-1 (or the pseudogene TRBV3-2) and TRBJ1-2; 8 bases align to TRBD1. In germline, CDR1 is LGHDT, CDR2 YNNKEL (reference sequence). The V segment lost 6 bases and the J segment 8 bases; nucleotides outside the gene matches: 11. The CDR3 has 14 residues. The CDR3 protein is CASSSPGGSGGYTF. CDR3 nucleotide sequence: TGTGCCAGCAGTAGTCCAGGGGGCTCCGGGGGCTACACCTTC.

The rearrangement joins TRBV9 to TRBJ2-7; 7 bases are shared with TRBD2. The V and J ends lost 4 bases and 1 base, in that order; junction bases with no gene match: 8. This CDR3 is built from 15 residues. Germline lookup yields CDR1 SGDLS and CDR2 YYNGEE. CDR3 amino acids: CASSPPLAQSYEQYF. The DNA of the CDR3 is TGTGCCAGCAGCCCCCCACTAGCGCAATCCTACGAGCAGTACTTC.

The chain combines TRBV28 with TRBJ2-7, with TRBD1 matching 7 bases. This CDR3 is 17 amino acids long. The germline V gene encodes CDR1 MDHEN and CDR2 SYDVKM. The J segment lost 5 bases and the V segment lost 4 bases, leaving 17 bases of the junction unmatched. The CDR3 sequence: CASSSYDPGQKLNEQYF. CDR3 bases: TGTGCCAGCAGTTCGTACGATCCGGGACAGAAATTAAACGAGCAGTACTTC.

V usage is TRBV4-2 and J usage is TRBJ2-1, with 9 bases fitting TRBD2. Germline-derived CDR1 and CDR2 are LGHNA and YNFKEQ. J was trimmed by 10 bases and V by 0 bases; bases with no gene match: 4. The CDR3 runs 14 residues. CDR3 bases: TGTGCCAGCAGCCAAGAGCGGGGGGGCCGAGAGCAGTTCTTC. This encodes CASSQERGGREQFF.

The J gene is TRBJ1-6, the V gene TRBV30; the D gene is possibly TRBD1 (6 bases). The CDR3 has 18 amino acids. V shed 2 bases and J shed 4 bases, with 21 bases lying between them. In germline, CDR1 is GTSNPN, CDR2 SVGIG (reference sequence). The CDR3 nucleotides are TGTGCCTGGAGTTACAGGGCCCACCCGAATATATATAATTCACCCCTCCACTTT. Amino acids: CAWSYRAHPNIYNSPLHF.

The chain is built from TRBV30 and TRBJ1-2, with TRBD1 as a possible D gene (6 bases). CDR1 is GTSNPN and CDR2 is SVGIG in the germline V gene (reference sequence). V was clipped by 2 bases and J by 8 bases, with 21 bases between them. The CDR3 totals 15 residues. DNA for the CDR3: TGTGCCTGGAGTCTATCACCGGGACAAGGTTCGGGCTACACCTTC. Amino acid sequence: CAWSLSPGQGSGYTF.

The chain joins TRBV7-9 to TRBJ2-7, with a tentative D call TRBD1 (5 bases). V was clipped by 1 base and J by 5 bases, with 12 bases between them. Per the germline V gene, CDR1 is SEHNR and CDR2 is FQNEAQ (reference sequence). This CDR3 spans 14 amino acids. CDR3 coding DNA: TGTGCCAGCAGCTTAGATCGGCAGGGCGACGAGCAGTACTTC. Translating it yields CASSLDRQGDEQYF.

This rearrangement joins TRBV7-9 to TRBJ1-4; the match to TRBD1 covers 8 bases. In germline, CDR1 is SEHNR, CDR2 FQNEAQ (reference sequence). The CDR3 contains 18 residues. V was clipped by 5 bases and J by 6 bases; unmatched bases: 17. The CDR3 loop reads CASSARGQDPYTDEKLFF. Written as DNA, the CDR3 is TGTGCCAGCAGCGCCCGGGGACAGGACCCTTATACGGATGAAAAACTGTTTTTT. Full variable domain (outside the CDR3, taken from reference TRBV7-9 and TRBJ1-4): DTGVSQNPRHKITKRGQNVTFRCDPISEHNRLYWYRQTLGQGPEFLTYFQNEAQLEKSRLLSDRFSAERPKGSFSTLEIQRTEQGDSAMYLCASSARGQDPYTDEKLFFGSGTQLSVL.

As regards this clone: Germline is not matched at one junction end, which may reflect a read error. J is TRBJ1-2 and V is TRBV12-5; TRBD1 is a possible D gene (5 bases). This CDR3 has 12 residues. Per the germline V gene, CDR1 is LGHNT and CDR2 is FRNRAP. The CDR3 reads CASGFPRGQISF. The CDR3 DNA follows: TGTGCTAGTGGTTTCCCGCGCGGACAAATTTCCTTC.

The chain carries TRBV6-8 and TRBJ2-1; a possible D gene is TRBD1 (6 bases). This CDR3 has 15 residues. V lost 5 bases and J lost 5, with 16 bases in between. Germline V gives CDR1 MNHGY, CDR2 SAAAGT. For the CDR3, the DNA is TGTGCCAGCAGTATCGCCCTGAGGGGGAACAATGAGCAGTTCTTC. Protein sequence: CASSIALRGNNEQFF.

This clone has more than one count but fewer than ten. The chain carries TRBV29-1 and TRBJ1-3; a weak D match, TRBD1 (5 bases). Germline V gene data show CDR1 as SQVTM and CDR2 as ANQGSEA. V was shortened by 7 bases and J by 7 bases, with 17 bases between the two germline ends. CDR3 length equals 13 residues. The CDR3: CSASTSGRNTIYF. The CDR3 DNA sequence: TGCAGCGCCAGTACCTCAGGGAGGAACACCATATATTTT.

V usage is TRBV6-5 and J usage is TRBJ2-7, with 10 bases that match TRBD2. The CDR3 runs 14 residues. V shed 6 bases, J shed 4 bases, and the junction held 6 bases outside the gene matches. Germline assignment: CDR1 MNHEY and CDR2 SVGAGI. CDR3 sequence reads: CASRPGLAKYEQYF. The CDR3 DNA follows: TGTGCCAGCAGACCGGGACTAGCGAAATACGAGCAGTACTTC.

The chain employs TRBV5-4 and TRBJ2-7, with D tentatively TRBD2 (6 bases). The CDR3 is 16 residues long. CDR1 SGHNT and CDR2 YYREEE come from the germline V gene (reference sequence). Trimming took off 2 bases at V and 3 bases at J, with 18 bases between the two ends. CDR3 bases: TGTGCCAGCAGCTTAGGAGGCGGGATTCTACACTACGAGCAGTACTTC. This encodes CASSLGGGILHYEQYF.

This clone was seen a handful of times. The genes are TRBV9 and TRBJ2-1, with D tentatively TRBD2 (5 bases). V was cut by 3 bases and J by 4 bases, with 8 bases left in between. This CDR3 is 13 amino acids long. Germline V gives CDR1 SGDLS, CDR2 YYNGEE. CDR3 sequence (DNA): TGTGCCAGCAGCGACCGGGGTTACAATGAGCAGTTCTTC. It yields the protein CASSDRGYNEQFF.

Only one count was recorded for this clone. The V gene is TRBV18, the J gene TRBJ1-6; D is unresolved. Germline assignment: CDR1 KGHSH and CDR2 LQKENI. The CDR3 runs 16 residues. Deletions cut 5 bases from V and 0 bases from J, with 11 bases between. CDR3 sequence (DNA): TGTGCCAGCTCATTAGACGCTAGCTCCTATAATTCACCCCTCCACTTT. It is translated as CASSLDASSYNSPLHF. Using reference TRBV18 and TRBJ1-6 for the parts outside the CDR3, the full variable domain is NAGVMQNPRHLVRRRGQEARLRCSPMKGHSHVYWYRQLPEEGLKFMVYLQKENIIDESGMPKERFSAEFPKEGPSILRIQQVVRGDSAAYFCASSLDASSYNSPLHFGNGTRLTVT.